One and the same sample provided the 29 T cell receptor beta chains below, sequenced in a study of blood T cells in healthy people across ages. A J-beta primer mix and a sample-barcoded 5' primer were used in a second PCR of about 6 to 12 cycles. TCRdb ran MiXCR on the 5' RACE reads and lists one entry per CDR3 protein. Altogether about a million distinct CDR3 sequences are present, 35% to 40% being singletons, with the ten largest covering around 13%. Sequencing was performed on blood. The source of these receptors is a man between 18 and 35 years old in good health.

This clonotype came up many times. The chain uses TRBV20-1 and TRBJ2-1; the D gene is possibly TRBD2 (5 bases). V was cut by 2 bases and J by 8 bases, with 7 bases left in between. The CDR3 extends over 11 amino acids. CDR1 DFQATT and CDR2 SNEGSKA come from the germline V gene (reference sequence). Here the CDR3 reads CSARRDDEQFF. The CDR3 coding sequence is TGCAGTGCTAGACGGGATGATGAGCAGTTCTTC.

This clonotype was seen at least ten times. V usage is TRBV6-6 and J usage is TRBJ2-3, with 7 bases aligning to TRBD2. V was clipped by 6 bases and J by 1 base; unmatched bases: 1. Germline V lookup: CDR1 MNHNY, CDR2 SVGAGI (reference sequence). This CDR3 comprises 13 residues. CDR3 in DNA: TGTGCCAGCAGCACTAGCGGCACAGATACGCAGTATTTT. It specifies CASSTSGTDTQYF.

The chain links TRBV4-1 to TRBJ1-1; perhaps TRBD1 as D (5 bases). Deletions cut 1 base from V and 2 bases from J, with 17 bases between. The CDR3 extends over 17 amino acids. Germline CDR1 MGHRA, CDR2 YSYEKL. Here the CDR3 DNA reads TGCGCCAGCAGCCAAGGGGGCGCAGGAGAACGTAACACTGAAGCTTTCTTT. Protein sequence: CASSQGGAGERNTEAFF.

This clonotype was detected many times. The CDR3 bases are TGCAGTGCCACAAACGAGACGCCGGCAGGGTTCACAGATACGCAGTATTTT. Protein product: CSATNETPAGFTDTQYF. The chain combines TRBV20-1 with TRBJ2-3; TRBD1 is a possible D gene (5 bases). The ends were cut back, 6 bases at V and 2 bases at J, with 24 bases in the middle. CDR3 size: 17 residues. The V gene's germline CDR1 is DFQATT and CDR2 SNEGSKA (reference sequence).

This clonotype was recorded a few times. The chain recombines TRBV20-1 with TRBJ1-1; a possible D gene is TRBD1 (6 bases). V gave up 2 bases and J gave up 4 bases, with 17 bases separating them. There are 15 residues in the CDR3. Germline V gene sequence: CDR1 DFQATT, CDR2 SNEGSKA (reference sequence). CDR3 sequence: CSARYRGGAGTEAFF. The CDR3 DNA reads as TGCAGTGCTAGATATAGGGGGGGCGCCGGCACTGAAGCTTTCTTT.

The chain employs TRBV4-3 and TRBJ2-3; 9 bases are a match to TRBD2. Germline values: CDR1 LGHNA, CDR2 YSLEER. This CDR3 is 17 amino acids long. Trimming took 0 bases from V and 6 from J; bases not matched to a gene: 10. CDR3 protein: CASSQDRLAVLADTQYF. The DNA of the CDR3 is TGCGCCAGCAGCCAAGATCGACTAGCGGTGTTGGCCGATACGCAGTATTTT.

The rearrangement joins TRBV6-2 or TRBV6-3 to TRBJ2-7; no clear D. The CDR3 runs to 12 residues. Germline values: CDR1 MNHEY, CDR2 SVGEGT. V was shortened by 6 bases and J by 3 bases, with 9 bases between the two germline ends. The CDR3 nucleotides read TGTGCCAGCAGGTACGGTGGCTACGAGCAGTACTTC. The encoded protein is CASRYGGYEQYF.

The J gene is TRBJ2-1, the V gene TRBV6-1, with TRBD2 as a possible D gene (6 bases). Germline V lookup: CDR1 MNHNS, CDR2 SASEGT. This CDR3 is built from 11 residues. The germline V and J ends were trimmed by 7 bases and 7 bases, with 8 bases remaining between them. The CDR3 DNA reads as TGTGCCAGCATCCTAGCGAATGAGCAGTTCTTC. This translates into CASILANEQFF.

The genes are TRBV29-1 and TRBJ1-4; no clear D. V was trimmed by 2 bases and J by 6 bases, leaving 4 bases between them. The CDR3 totals 11 residues. Germline loops: CDR1 SQVTM, CDR2 ANQGSEA. In nucleotides, the CDR3 is TGCAGCGTTGAAACGTATGAAAAACTGTTTTTT. Protein: CSVETYEKLFF. The full variable domain, in which reference TRBV29-1 and TRBJ1-4 provide the parts outside the CDR3, is SAVISQKPSRDICQRGTSLTIQCQVDSQVTMMFWYRQQPGQSLTLIATANQGSEATYESGFVIDKFPISRPNLTFSTLTVSNMSPEDSSIYLCSVETYEKLFFGSGTQLSVL.

This chain links TRBV4-3 with TRBJ2-1; D is ambiguous. With the DNA end fitting TRBJ2-7 better, the J assignment may be wrong. CDR1 is LGHNA, CDR2 YSLEER, per germline. This CDR3 has 14 residues. The chain's CDR3 is CASSDRKSYNEQYF. The CDR3 region has the DNA TGCGCCAGCAGCGACCGTAAGTCCTACAATGAGCAGTACTTC.

Only a few counts were recorded for this clonotype. The chain recombines TRBV10-2 with TRBJ1-2; D call uncertain. The V gene's germline CDR1 is WSHSY and CDR2 SAAADI. CDR3 length: 14 residues. V lost 0 bases to trimming and J lost 8 bases, with 13 bases between them. The CDR3 sequence is CASSESVGGSGYTF. CDR3 sequence (DNA): TGCGCCAGCAGTGAGTCAGTTGGAGGGTCCGGCTACACCTTC.

In this sample, this clonotype turned up many times. J is TRBJ2-7 and V is TRBV12-3 or TRBV12-4; tentative D call: TRBD1 (5 bases). V was cut by 5 bases and J by 0 bases, with 11 bases left in between. This CDR3 contains 14 residues. CDR3 loop: CASSLTVSSYEQYF. CDR3 nucleotide sequence: TGTGCCAGCAGTCTGACAGTTAGCTCCTACGAGCAGTACTTC.

The chain uses TRBV3-1 and TRBJ2-3; D is perhaps TRBD2 (7 bases). CDR3 length equals 16 residues. V gave up 1 base and J gave up 1 base, with 12 bases separating them. Per germline, CDR1 LGHDT and CDR2 YNNKEL (reference sequence). CDR3 amino acids: CASSQGGGLRTDTQYF. CDR3 sequence (DNA): TGTGCCAGCAGCCAAGGGGGGGGCCTCCGCACAGATACGCAGTATTTT.

The chain joins TRBV12-3 or TRBV12-4 to TRBJ2-3, with TRBD2 identical over 14 bases. This CDR3 is built from 15 residues. After removal of 5 bases from V and 9 bases from J, the junction contained 7 bases not matched to a gene. DNA of the CDR3: TGTGCCAGCAGTCTGACTAGCGGGGGGGCCGGGACGCAGTATTTT. It encodes CASSLTSGGAGTQYF.

This clonotype was seen a few times. The chain combines TRBV25-1 with TRBJ2-5; maybe TRBD1 (6 bases). The J call is uncertain, as TRBJ2-7 better fits the DNA end. The CDR3 is made up of 13 amino acids. Per the germline V gene, CDR1 is MGHDK and CDR2 is SYGVNS. This chain's CDR3 is CASSGHRVDEQYF. In DNA, the CDR3 is TGTGCCAGCAGTGGTCACAGGGTTGACGAGCAGTACTTC.

This chain connects TRBV5-6 to TRBJ2-4, with D hard to call. CDR1 and CDR2 (germline): SGHDT, YYEEEE. The CDR3 contains 16 residues. V gave up 3 bases and J gave up 2 bases, with 15 bases separating them. This chain's CDR3 is CASSSWAIKTKNIQYF. For the CDR3, the DNA is TGTGCCAGCAGCTCCTGGGCCATCAAGACCAAAAACATTCAGTACTTC.

This clonotype was detected once. CDR3 nucleotides: TGTGCCAGCAGCTCAGGACAGGGGAGCTCACCCCTCCACTTT. Amino acids: CASSSGQGSSPLHF. The V gene is TRBV7-9, the J gene TRBJ1-6, with 9 nucleotides matching TRBD1. The ends lost 4 bases at V and 10 bases at J; junction bases unmatched: 5. The CDR3 sequence is 14 residues long. CDR1 and CDR2 (germline): SEHNR, FQNEAQ (reference sequence). Together with reference TRBV7-9 and TRBJ1-6, the CDR3 gives the full variable domain: DTGVSQNPRHKITKRGQNVTFRCDPISEHNRLYWYRQTLGQGPEFLTYFQNEAQLEKSRLLSDRFSAERPKGSFSTLEIQRTEQGDSAMYLCASSSGQGSSPLHFGNGTRLTVT.

V and J are TRBV9 and TRBJ1-4; 7 bases fit TRBD1. This CDR3 has 15 residues. J was trimmed by 7 bases and V by 4 bases; bases with no gene match: 10. Germline V CDR1 and CDR2: SGDLS, YYNGEE. The CDR3 coding sequence is TGTGCCAGCAGCATTGACGACAGGGCGGGTGAAAAACTGTTTTTT. This sequence encodes CASSIDDRAGEKLFF.

This clonotype was seen more than once but under ten times. This chain joins TRBV12-3 or TRBV12-4 and TRBJ2-3; D gene unclear. V lost 5 bases and J 4 bases, leaving 16 bases between the germline ends. The CDR3 has 15 residues. Here the CDR3 reads CASSPSRGGSDTQYF. The CDR3 DNA reads TGTGCCAGCAGTCCCAGCCGAGGCGGATCAGATACGCAGTATTTT.

The rearrangement links TRBV12-3 or TRBV12-4 to TRBJ2-2, with D uncertain. The V end was cut by 3 bases, the J end by 9 bases, with 14 bases between. This CDR3 spans 14 amino acids. The CDR3 spells CASSFPQLGWELFF. The CDR3 DNA reads TGTGCCAGCAGTTTCCCGCAGCTCGGCTGGGAGCTGTTTTTT.

DNA for the CDR3: TGCGCCAGCAGCTTGGCCGGACAGCGGATTGAGCAGTTCTTC. Its protein is CASSLAGQRIEQFF. The chain couples TRBV5-1 to TRBJ2-1; D may be TRBD1 (6 bases). V gave up 0 bases and J gave up 9 bases, with 13 bases separating them. The CDR3 runs to 14 residues. Germline-derived CDR1 and CDR2 are SGHRS and YFSETQ.

The chain is built from TRBV20-1 and TRBJ2-4; 7 nucleotides match TRBD2. Germline V gene lookup returns CDR1 DFQATT and CDR2 SNEGSKA (reference sequence). CDR3 length equals 11 residues. The ends lost 6 bases at V and 6 bases at J; junction bases unmatched: 2. In DNA form, the CDR3 reads TGCAGTGCCGGGGGGATAAACATTCAGTACTTC. Translating gives CSAGGINIQYF.

This clonotype was counted between two and nine times. The chain employs TRBV10-3 and TRBJ1-1; D might be TRBD1 (6 bases). This CDR3 region has 16 residues. The germline CDR1 and CDR2 sequences are ENHRY and SYGVKD. Between the trimmed V and J ends, which lost 6 bases and 3 bases, there was a span of 20 bases. CDR3 sequence reads: CAISGTRGGMDTEAFF. CDR3 nucleotides: TGTGCCATCAGCGGGACAAGGGGGGGCATGGACACTGAAGCTTTCTTT.

This clonotype was observed a few times. The J gene is TRBJ1-6, the V gene TRBV9; the D is unclear. V lost 0 bases, J lost 8 bases, and 9 bases lay in between. Germline V gene lookup returns CDR1 SGDLS and CDR2 YYNGEE. This CDR3 has 14 amino acids. CDR3 coding DNA: TGTGCCAGCAGCGTAGCTAGGGATTATTCACCCCTCCACTTT. It encodes CASSVARDYSPLHF.

This chain links TRBV4-2 with TRBJ1-2; TRBD1 matches at 8 bases. Germline values: CDR1 LGHNA, CDR2 YNFKEQ. CDR3 length: 13 amino acids. The ends lost 2 bases at V and 12 bases at J; junction bases unmatched: 8. CDR3: CASSQSPGQGNTF. The CDR3 DNA reads TGTGCCAGCAGCCAATCCCCCGGACAGGGCAACACCTTC.

The chain combines TRBV7-2 with TRBJ1-1, with D perhaps TRBD1 (5 bases). With 2 bases removed from V and 3 bases from J, the gap between germline ends came to 13 bases. The CDR3 is 15 amino acids. Germline V gene data show CDR1 as SGHTA and CDR2 as FQGNSA. CDR3 nucleotide sequence: TGTGCCAGCAGCTTACCGGGGCCGCCACACACTGAAGCTTTCTTT. Translation: CASSLPGPPHTEAFF.

The chain carries TRBV25-1 and TRBJ2-3; D may be TRBD1 or TRBD2 (5 bases each). The CDR3 is 15 residues long. V was trimmed by 4 bases and J by 3 bases, leaving 14 bases between them. Germline V gene lookup returns CDR1 MGHDK and CDR2 SYGVNS. This chain's CDR3 is CASSAMGVRTDTQYF. For the CDR3, the DNA is TGTGCCAGCAGTGCCATGGGGGTTCGGACAGATACGCAGTATTTT.

J is TRBJ2-4 and V is TRBV4-3; 10 positions match TRBD2. The CDR3 covers 19 residues. After removal of 1 base from V and 0 bases from J, the junction contained 9 bases not matched to a gene. From germline, CDR1 is LGHNA and CDR2 YSLEER. CDR3 DNA: TGCGCCAGCAGCCAAGGACTAGCGGGCGATCTGTTAGCCAAAAACATTCAGTACTTC. Translating gives CASSQGLAGDLLAKNIQYF.

This clonotype was seen many times. The rearrangement uses TRBV6-5 and TRBJ2-3; D is tentatively TRBD1 or TRBD2 (6 bases each). There are 14 residues in the CDR3. V was trimmed by 5 bases and J by 1 base, leaving 10 bases between them. Germline CDR1 reads MNHEY; CDR2 reads SVGAGI. CDR3 in DNA: TGTGCCAGCAGTCGCGGGACACGCACAGATACGCAGTATTTT. Protein product: CASSRGTRTDTQYF.